The entry below gives a single T cell receptor (beta chain) sequence along with its context. This clonotype has just a few counts. Its specific antigen is unknown. There are no base qualities to consult, and no much larger clone falls within one base. The sample belongs to a study of T-cell reconstitution after alpha-beta-depleted transplantation in children (dated by TCRdb to 2016 to 2017). Regarding the research as a whole: T-cell immune reconstitution after TCRalphabeta/CD19-depleted allogeneic hematopoietic cell transplantation in children was quantitatively tracked in the study by means of TCR repertoire profiling.

Trimming takes 5 bases from V and 3 bases from J, and the germline ends sit 5 bases apart. The germline V gene yields MGHRA for CDR1 and YSYEKL for CDR2. There are 12 amino acids in the CDR3, from cysteine to phenylalanine inclusive. Of the read, only the CDR3 DNA is kept; its 36 bases are in frame from base 1. Preparation of the library involved PCR. The listed sequencing device is Illumina HiSeq 2500. Molecular barcoding was employed in the preparation of TCR libraries, with unique molecular identifiers being used to normalize TCRbeta repertoire quantification. TCRdb reworked the public reads: Q25 trimming with fastp, MiXCR clone assembly, productive beta chains retained. Under each unique CDR3 protein, matching rows form one entry showing the most common genes and DNA. This sample has more than 450,000 distinct CDR3 sequences in its table, and approximately 20% of those were observed once. 3% to 4% of the sample goes to the ten largest clones.

Sequenced material: PBMCs from the stem cell graft donor, taken from the stem cell graft. The chain joins TRBV4-1 to TRBJ2-1, with the D gene possibly TRBD1 or TRBD2, each one fitting 5 bases. The sequence derives from a human donor who donated a stem cell graft to a child with acute lymphoblastic leukemia. The DNA sequence is given as TGCGCCAGCAGCGGGGGCTACAATGAGCAGTTCTTC. This translates into CASSGGYNEQFF.